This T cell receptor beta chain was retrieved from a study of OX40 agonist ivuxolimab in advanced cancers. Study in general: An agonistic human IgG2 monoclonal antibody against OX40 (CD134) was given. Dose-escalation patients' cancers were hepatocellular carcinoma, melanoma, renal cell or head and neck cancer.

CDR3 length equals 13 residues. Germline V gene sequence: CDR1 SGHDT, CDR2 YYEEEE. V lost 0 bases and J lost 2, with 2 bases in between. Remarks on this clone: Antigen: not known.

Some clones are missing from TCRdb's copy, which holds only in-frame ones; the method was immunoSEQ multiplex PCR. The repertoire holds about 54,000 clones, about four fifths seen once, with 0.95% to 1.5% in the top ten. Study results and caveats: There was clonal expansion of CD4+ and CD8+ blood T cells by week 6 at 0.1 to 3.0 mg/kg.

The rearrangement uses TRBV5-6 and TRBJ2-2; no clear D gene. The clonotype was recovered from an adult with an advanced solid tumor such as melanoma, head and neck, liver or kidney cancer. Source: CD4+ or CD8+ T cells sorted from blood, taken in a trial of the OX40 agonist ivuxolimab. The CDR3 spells CASSLANTGELFF. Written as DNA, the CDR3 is TGTGCCAGCAGCTTGGCTAACACCGGGGAGCTGTTTTTT.